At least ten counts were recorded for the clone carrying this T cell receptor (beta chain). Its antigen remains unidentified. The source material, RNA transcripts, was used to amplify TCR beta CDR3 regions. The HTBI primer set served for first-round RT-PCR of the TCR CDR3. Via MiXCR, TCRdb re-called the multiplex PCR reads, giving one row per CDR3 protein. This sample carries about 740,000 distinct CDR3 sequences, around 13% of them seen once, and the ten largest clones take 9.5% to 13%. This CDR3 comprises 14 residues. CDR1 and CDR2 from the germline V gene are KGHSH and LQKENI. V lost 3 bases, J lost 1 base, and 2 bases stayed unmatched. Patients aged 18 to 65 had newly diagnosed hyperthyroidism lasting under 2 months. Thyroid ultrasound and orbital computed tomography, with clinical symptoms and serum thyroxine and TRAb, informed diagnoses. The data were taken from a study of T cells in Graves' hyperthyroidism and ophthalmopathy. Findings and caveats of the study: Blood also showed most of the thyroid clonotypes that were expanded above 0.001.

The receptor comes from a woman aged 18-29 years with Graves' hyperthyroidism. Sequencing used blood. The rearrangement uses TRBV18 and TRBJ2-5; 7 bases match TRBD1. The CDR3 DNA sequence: TGTGCCAGCTCACCGACAGGGACCCAAGAGACCCAGTACTTC. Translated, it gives CASSPTGTQETQYF.